Each of the 4 T cell receptor beta chains below was sequenced from the same sample in a study of T-cell reconstitution after alpha-beta-depleted transplantation in children. Researchers prepared the TCRbeta library using unique molecular identifiers, the study reports. Using its own MiXCR run on the PCR reads, TCRdb lists one record per CDR3 protein. Of tens of thousands of distinct CDR3 sequences listed, approximately 5% were seen once; the top ten hold approximately 20%. This specimen was PBMCs, mostly from graft donor cells, taken 180 days after TCRalphabeta/CD19-depleted stem cell transplant. The receptor set was obtained from a boy under two years old who had a stem cell transplant for acute myeloid leukemia, so the T cells may come from the graft donor.

The sample holds many counts of this clonotype. The V and J genes are TRBV5-1 and TRBJ1-5, with a possible D match to TRBD1 (6 bases). The V and J ends lost 2 bases and 0 bases respectively, with 12 bases between them. The V gene's germline CDR1 is SGHRS and CDR2 YFSETQ. CDR3 size: 16 residues. The chain's CDR3 is CASSLQGSYSNQPQHF. CDR3 DNA sequence: TGCGCCAGCAGCTTACAGGGTTCGTATAGCAATCAGCCCCAGCATTTT.

This clonotype showed up many times. V is TRBV12-3 or TRBV12-4 and J is TRBJ1-2, with D maybe TRBD1 (6 bases). V was shortened by 5 bases and J by 7 bases, with 17 bases between the two germline ends. The CDR3 loop spans 14 amino acids. The CDR3 loop is CASSDTHREGGYTF. CDR3 DNA: TGTGCCAGCAGTGACACCCACAGGGAAGGTGGCTACACCTTC.

This clonotype occurred many times. The chain couples TRBV5-1 to TRBJ2-2, with D uncertain. V lost 7 bases and J 4 bases, leaving 8 bases between the germline ends. There are 12 residues in the CDR3. Germline CDR1 is SGHRS and CDR2 is YFSETQ. Written as DNA, the CDR3 is TGCGCCAGCTCCCGTGGCACCGGGGAGCTGTTTTTT. Protein product: CASSRGTGELFF.

This clonotype was counted ten times or more. V and J are TRBV6-5 and TRBJ2-2, with TRBD2 as a possible D gene (7 bases). Germline CDR1 MNHEY, CDR2 SVGAGI. This CDR3 spans 13 amino acids. Trimming stripped 6 bases from V and 4 bases from J, with 9 bases between. The CDR3 spells CASRRGATGELFF. CDR3 nucleotide sequence: TGTGCCAGCAGACGGGGGGCCACCGGGGAGCTGTTTTTT.